The 6 T cell receptor beta chains given below trace back to one sample, sequenced in a study of blood T cell repertoires in COVID-19. Profiled with immunoSEQ multiplex PCR; TCRdb holds only in-frame clones, not every one. The profile shows about 260,000 clones, roughly 86% of them singletons. Material for sequencing was peripheral blood. The receptors were gathered from a man aged 40-50 years who had recovered from COVID-19.

The chain combines TRBV7-6 with TRBJ2-7, with 7 bases aligning to TRBD2. The CDR3 runs to 13 residues. The V segment lost 5 bases and the J segment 2 bases; nucleotides outside the gene matches: 3. The germline CDR1 and CDR2 sequences are SGHVS and FNYEAQ. CDR3 amino acids: CASSQGLTYEQYF. DNA for the CDR3: TGTGCCAGCAGCCAGGGACTAACCTACGAGCAGTACTTC.

The rearrangement links TRBV21-1 to TRBJ1-2; the table assigns TRBD1, which was not confirmed against the DNA. TRBV21-1 represents a pseudogene. The CDR3 loop spans 17 amino acids. CDR3 region: CASTKNGQGAYLYGYTF. In DNA form, the CDR3 reads TGTGCCAGCACCAAAAATGGGCAGGGGGCTTACCTCTATGGCTACACCTTC.

The chain is built from TRBV25-1 and TRBJ2-2, with TRBD2 as a possible D gene (6 bases). V shed 8 bases and J shed 0 bases, with 13 bases lying between them. Per germline, CDR1 MGHDK and CDR2 SYGVNS. The CDR3 length is 15 residues. For the CDR3, the DNA is TGTGCCAGCTCGGAGGGGTACGCGAACACCGGGGAGCTGTTTTTT. Residues: CASSEGYANTGELFF.

This clone was seen a single time. The chain links TRBV7-7 to TRBJ2-5; a possible D gene is TRBD1 (6 bases). CDR1 and CDR2 from the germline V gene are SSHAT and FNYEAQ (reference sequence). CDR3 length: 14 amino acids. Trimming removed 2 bases at V and 6 bases at J, with 13 bases between. The CDR3 reads CASSLRTGIQTQYF. DNA for the CDR3: TGTGCCAGCAGCTTACGCACAGGGATACAGACCCAGTACTTC.

This clone showed up just a few times. The chain has TRBV19 and TRBJ2-2; 8 bases are shared with TRBD2. The CDR3 runs 16 residues. Germline CDR1 reads LNHDA; CDR2 reads SQIVND (reference sequence). The J segment lost 3 bases and the V segment lost 6 bases, leaving 9 bases of the junction unmatched. The CDR3 loop reads CASRLAGPGDTGELFF. CDR3 sequence (DNA): TGTGCCAGTAGGTTAGCGGGGCCGGGGGACACCGGGGAGCTGTTTTTT.

This clone was detected only a few times. V gene TRBV5-6 combines with J gene TRBJ2-3; D gene unclear. The V gene's germline CDR1 is SGHDT and CDR2 YYEEEE. The CDR3 consists of 12 residues. V was cut by 3 bases and J by 6 bases, with 8 bases left in between. The CDR3 region is CASSSTLDTQYF. The DNA of the CDR3 is TGTGCCAGCAGCTCCACTCTGGATACGCAGTATTTT.